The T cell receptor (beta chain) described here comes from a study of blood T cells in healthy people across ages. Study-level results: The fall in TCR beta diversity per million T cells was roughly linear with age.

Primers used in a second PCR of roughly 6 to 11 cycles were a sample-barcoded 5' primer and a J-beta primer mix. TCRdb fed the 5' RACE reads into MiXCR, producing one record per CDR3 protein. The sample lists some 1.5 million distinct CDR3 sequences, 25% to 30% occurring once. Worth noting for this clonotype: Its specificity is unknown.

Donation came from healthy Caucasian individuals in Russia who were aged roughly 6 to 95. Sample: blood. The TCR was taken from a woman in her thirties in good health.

Here the CDR3 reads CSASPGTETYNEQFF. CDR3 nucleotide sequence: TGCAGTGCTAGCCCCGGGACGGAAACGTACAATGAGCAGTTCTTC. The rearrangement links TRBV20-1 to TRBJ2-1; possibly TRBD1 or TRBD2 for D (5 bases each). Trimming stripped 3 bases from V and 4 bases from J, with 16 bases between. Looked up from germline, CDR1 is DFQATT and CDR2 is SNEGSKA (reference sequence). The CDR3 has 15 amino acids.